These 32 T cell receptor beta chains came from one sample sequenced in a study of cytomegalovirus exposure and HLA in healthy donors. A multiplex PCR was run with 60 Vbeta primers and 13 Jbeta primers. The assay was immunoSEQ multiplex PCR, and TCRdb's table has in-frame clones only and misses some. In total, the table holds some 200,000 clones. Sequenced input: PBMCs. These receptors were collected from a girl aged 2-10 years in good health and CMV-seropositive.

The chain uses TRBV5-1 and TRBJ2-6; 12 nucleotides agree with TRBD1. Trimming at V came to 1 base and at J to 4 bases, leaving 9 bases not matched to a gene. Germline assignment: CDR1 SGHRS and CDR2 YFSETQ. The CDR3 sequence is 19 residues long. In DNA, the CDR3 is TGCGCCAGCAGCTTGTCTGTGGGACAGGGGGCATCGGGGGCCAACGTCCTGACTTTC. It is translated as CASSLSVGQGASGANVLTF.

In DNA form, the CDR3 reads TGTGCCAGCAGCTCCCTAGCGGGAGGGTCGTGGGAGACCCAGTACTTC. Its protein product is CASSSLAGGSWETQYF. The chain employs TRBV11-2 and TRBJ2-5, with 12 bases aligning to TRBD2. Looked up from germline, CDR1 is SGHAT and CDR2 is FQNNGV. The length of the CDR3 is 16 residues. J lost 5 bases, V lost 4 bases, and 8 bases had no gene match.

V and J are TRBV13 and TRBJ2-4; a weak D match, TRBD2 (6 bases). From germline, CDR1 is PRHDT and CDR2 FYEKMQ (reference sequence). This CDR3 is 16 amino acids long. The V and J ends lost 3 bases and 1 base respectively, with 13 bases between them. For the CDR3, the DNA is TGTGCCAGCAGCTTGGTGGGCGGGGCGGCCAAAAACATTCAGTACTTC. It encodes CASSLVGGAAKNIQYF.

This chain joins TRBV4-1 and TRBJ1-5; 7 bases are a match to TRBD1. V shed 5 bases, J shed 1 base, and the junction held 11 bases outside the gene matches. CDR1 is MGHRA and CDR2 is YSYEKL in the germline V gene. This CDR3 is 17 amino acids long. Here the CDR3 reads CASSATFEGASNQPQHF. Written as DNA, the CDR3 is TGCGCCAGCAGCGCAACATTCGAGGGGGCAAGCAATCAGCCCCAGCATTTT.

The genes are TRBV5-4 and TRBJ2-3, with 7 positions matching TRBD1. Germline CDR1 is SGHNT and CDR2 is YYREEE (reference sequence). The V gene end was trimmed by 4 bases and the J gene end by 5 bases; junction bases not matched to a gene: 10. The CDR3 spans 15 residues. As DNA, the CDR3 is TGTGCCAGCAGCCCCCGGGACAGACGGGGAGATACGCAGTATTTT. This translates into CASSPRDRRGDTQYF.

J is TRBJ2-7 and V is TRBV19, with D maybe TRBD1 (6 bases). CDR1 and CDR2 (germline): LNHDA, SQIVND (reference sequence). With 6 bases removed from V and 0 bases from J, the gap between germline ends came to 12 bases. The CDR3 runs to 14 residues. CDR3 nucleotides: TGTGCCAGTAGGGATACAGGGACCTCCTACGAGCAGTACTTC. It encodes CASRDTGTSYEQYF.

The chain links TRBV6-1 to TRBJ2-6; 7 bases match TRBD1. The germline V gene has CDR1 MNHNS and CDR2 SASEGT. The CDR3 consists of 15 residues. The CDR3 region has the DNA TGTGCAACGGACAGGTTTTTCTCTGGGGCCAACGTCCTGACTTTC. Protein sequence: CATDRFFSGANVLTF.

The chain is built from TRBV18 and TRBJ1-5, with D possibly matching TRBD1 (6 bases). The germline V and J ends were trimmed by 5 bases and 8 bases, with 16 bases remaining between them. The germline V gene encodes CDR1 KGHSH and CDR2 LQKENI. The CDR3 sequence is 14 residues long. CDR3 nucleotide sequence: TGTGCCAGCTCAACCTACAGGGAGACGGAGCCCCAGCATTTT. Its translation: CASSTYRETEPQHF.

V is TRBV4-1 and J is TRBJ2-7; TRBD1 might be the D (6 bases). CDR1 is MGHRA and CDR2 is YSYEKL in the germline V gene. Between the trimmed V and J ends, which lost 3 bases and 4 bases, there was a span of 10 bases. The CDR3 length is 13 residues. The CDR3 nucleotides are TGCGCCAGCAGCCAGGTGGACAGTTACGAGCAGTACTTC. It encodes CASSQVDSYEQYF.

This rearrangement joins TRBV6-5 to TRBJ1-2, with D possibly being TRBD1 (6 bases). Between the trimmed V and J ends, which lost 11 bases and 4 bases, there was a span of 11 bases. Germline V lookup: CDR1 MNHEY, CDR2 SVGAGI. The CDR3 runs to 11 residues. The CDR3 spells CAAGDRYGYTF. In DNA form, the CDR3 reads TGTGCCGCAGGGGATCGCTATGGCTACACCTTC.

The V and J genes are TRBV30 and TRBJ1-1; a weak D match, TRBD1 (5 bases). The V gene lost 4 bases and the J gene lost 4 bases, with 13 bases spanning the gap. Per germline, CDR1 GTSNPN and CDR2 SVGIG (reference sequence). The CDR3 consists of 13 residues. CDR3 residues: CAWNQGSGTEAFF. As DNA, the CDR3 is TGTGCCTGGAACCAGGGTTCTGGCACTGAAGCTTTCTTT. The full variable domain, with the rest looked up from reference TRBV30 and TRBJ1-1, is SQTIHQWPATLVQPVGSPLSLECTVEGTSNPNLYWYRQAAGRGLQLLFYSVGIGQISSEVPQNLSASRPQDRQFILSSKKLLLSDSGFYLCAWNQGSGTEAFFGQGTRLTVV.

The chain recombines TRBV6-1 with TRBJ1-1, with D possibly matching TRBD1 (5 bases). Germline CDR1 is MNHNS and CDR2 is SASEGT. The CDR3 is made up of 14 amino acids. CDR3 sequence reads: CAIHQGFLNTEAFF. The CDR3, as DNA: TGTGCTATACACCAGGGCTTCCTGAACACTGAAGCTTTCTTT.

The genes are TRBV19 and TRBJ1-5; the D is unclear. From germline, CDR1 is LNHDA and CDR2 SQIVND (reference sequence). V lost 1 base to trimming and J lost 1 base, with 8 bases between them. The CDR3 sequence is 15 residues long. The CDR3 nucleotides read TGTGCCAGTAGTATAGTTGGCAGGAGCAATCAGCCCCAGCATTTT. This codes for CASSIVGRSNQPQHF. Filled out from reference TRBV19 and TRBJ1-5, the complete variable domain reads DGGITQSPKYLFRKEGQNVTLSCEQNLNHDAMYWYRQDPGQGLRLIYYSQIVNDFQKGDIAEGYSVSREKKESFPLTVTSAQKNPTAFYLCASSIVGRSNQPQHFGDGTRLSIL.

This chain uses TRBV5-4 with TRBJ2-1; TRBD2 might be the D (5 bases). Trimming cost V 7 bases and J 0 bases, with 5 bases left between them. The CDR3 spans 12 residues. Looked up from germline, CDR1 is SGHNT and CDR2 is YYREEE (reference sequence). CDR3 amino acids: CASGSSYNEQFF. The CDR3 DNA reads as TGTGCCAGCGGGAGCTCCTACAATGAGCAGTTCTTC.

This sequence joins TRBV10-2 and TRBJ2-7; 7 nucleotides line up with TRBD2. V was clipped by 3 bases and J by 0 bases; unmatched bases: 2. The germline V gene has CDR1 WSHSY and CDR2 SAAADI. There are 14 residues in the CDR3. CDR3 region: CASSDGGISYEQYF. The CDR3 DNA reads TGCGCCAGCAGTGACGGGGGGATCTCCTACGAGCAGTACTTC.

The CDR3 DNA is TGTGCCAGCAGTTCCGGGACAGGTAGAGTGAGCACAGATACGCAGTATTTT. Its translation: CASSSGTGRVSTDTQYF. The chain combines TRBV28 with TRBJ2-3; 8 bases are a match to TRBD1. Germline CDR1 reads MDHEN; CDR2 reads SYDVKM. V lost 4 bases, J lost 0 bases, and 9 bases stayed unmatched. The CDR3 has 17 residues.

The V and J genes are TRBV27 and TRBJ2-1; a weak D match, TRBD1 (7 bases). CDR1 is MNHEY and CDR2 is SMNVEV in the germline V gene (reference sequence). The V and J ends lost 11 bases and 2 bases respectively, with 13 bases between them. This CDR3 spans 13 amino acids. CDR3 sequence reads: CAAQGTPYNEQFF. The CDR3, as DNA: TGTGCCGCACAGGGGACTCCCTACAATGAGCAGTTCTTC.

The CDR3 bases are TGTGCCAGCAGTCCCACTTCTTCTCCGAACACTGAAGCTTTCTTT. Encoded protein: CASSPTSSPNTEAFF. The chain links TRBV6-1 to TRBJ1-1; D call uncertain. V shed 5 bases and J shed 1 base, with 14 bases lying between them. CDR3 size: 15 residues. Germline assignment: CDR1 MNHNS and CDR2 SASEGT.

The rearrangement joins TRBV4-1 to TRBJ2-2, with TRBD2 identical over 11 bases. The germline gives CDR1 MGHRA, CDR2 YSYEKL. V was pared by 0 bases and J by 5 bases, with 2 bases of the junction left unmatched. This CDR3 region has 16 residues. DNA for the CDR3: TGCGCCAGCAGCCAAGATCTAGCGGGGGGAACCGGGGAGCTGTTTTTT. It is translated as CASSQDLAGGTGELFF.

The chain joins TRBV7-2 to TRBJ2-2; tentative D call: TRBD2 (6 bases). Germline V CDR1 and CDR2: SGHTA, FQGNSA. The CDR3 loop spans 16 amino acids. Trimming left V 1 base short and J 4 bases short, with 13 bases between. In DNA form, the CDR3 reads TGTGCCAGCAGCTTAGTGGCGGGAACTCGCACCGGGGAGCTGTTTTTT. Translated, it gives CASSLVAGTRTGELFF.

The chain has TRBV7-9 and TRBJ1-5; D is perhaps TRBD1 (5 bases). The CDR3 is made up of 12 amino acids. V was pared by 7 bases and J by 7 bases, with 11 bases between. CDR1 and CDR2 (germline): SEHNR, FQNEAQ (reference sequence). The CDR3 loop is CASTEGRQPQHF. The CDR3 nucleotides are TGTGCCAGCACCGAGGGGAGGCAGCCCCAGCATTTT.

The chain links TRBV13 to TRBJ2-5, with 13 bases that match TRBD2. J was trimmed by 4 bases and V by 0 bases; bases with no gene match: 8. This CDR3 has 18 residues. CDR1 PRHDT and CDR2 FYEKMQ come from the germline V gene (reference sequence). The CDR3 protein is CASSLGWTSGRGRETQYF. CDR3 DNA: TGTGCCAGCAGCTTAGGCTGGACTAGCGGGAGAGGACGAGAGACCCAGTACTTC.

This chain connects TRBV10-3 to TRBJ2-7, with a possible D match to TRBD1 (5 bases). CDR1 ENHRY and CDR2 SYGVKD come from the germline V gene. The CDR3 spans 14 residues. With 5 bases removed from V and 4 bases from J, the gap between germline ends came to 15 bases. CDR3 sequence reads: CAISHGQGFYEQYF. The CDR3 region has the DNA TGTGCCATCAGTCATGGGCAGGGCTTTTACGAGCAGTACTTC.

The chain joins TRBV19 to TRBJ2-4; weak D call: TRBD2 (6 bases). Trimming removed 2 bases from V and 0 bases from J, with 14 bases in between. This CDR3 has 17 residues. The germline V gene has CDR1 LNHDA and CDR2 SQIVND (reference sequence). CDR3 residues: CASSIFQAEGAKNIQYF. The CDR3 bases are TGTGCCAGTAGTATATTTCAAGCGGAGGGAGCCAAAAACATTCAGTACTTC.

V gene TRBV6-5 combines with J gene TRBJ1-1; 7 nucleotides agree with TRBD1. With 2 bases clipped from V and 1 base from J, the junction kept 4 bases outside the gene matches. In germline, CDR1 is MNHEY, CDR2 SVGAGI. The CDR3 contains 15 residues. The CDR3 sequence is CASSYGQAKNTEAFF. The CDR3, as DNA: TGTGCCAGCAGTTACGGACAGGCAAAGAACACTGAAGCTTTCTTT.

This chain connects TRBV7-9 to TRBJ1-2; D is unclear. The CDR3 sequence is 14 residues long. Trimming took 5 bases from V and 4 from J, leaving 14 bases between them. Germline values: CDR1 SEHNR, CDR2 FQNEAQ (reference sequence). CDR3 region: CASSPDSTPYGYTF. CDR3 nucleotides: TGTGCCAGCAGCCCAGATTCGACTCCCTATGGCTACACCTTC.

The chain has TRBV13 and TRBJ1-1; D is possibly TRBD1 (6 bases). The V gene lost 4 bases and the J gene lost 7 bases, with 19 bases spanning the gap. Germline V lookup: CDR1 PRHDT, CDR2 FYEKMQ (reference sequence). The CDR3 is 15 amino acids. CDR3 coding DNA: TGTGCCAGCAGCTCCCTTCAACAGGGTAAGAATGAAGCTTTCTTT. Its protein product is CASSSLQQGKNEAFF.

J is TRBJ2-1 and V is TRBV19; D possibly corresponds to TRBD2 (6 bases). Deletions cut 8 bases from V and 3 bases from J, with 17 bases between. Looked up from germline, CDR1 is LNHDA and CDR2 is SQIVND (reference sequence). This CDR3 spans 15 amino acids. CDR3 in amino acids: CASGRDLADYNEQFF. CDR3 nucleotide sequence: TGTGCCAGTGGACGGGACTTAGCGGACTACAATGAGCAGTTCTTC.

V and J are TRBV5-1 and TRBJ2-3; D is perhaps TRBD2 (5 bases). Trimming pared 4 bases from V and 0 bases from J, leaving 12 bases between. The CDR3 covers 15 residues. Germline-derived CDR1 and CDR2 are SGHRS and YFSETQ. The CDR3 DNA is TGCGCCAGCAGCCTAATAGCGATTAGCACAGATACGCAGTATTTT. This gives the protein CASSLIAISTDTQYF.

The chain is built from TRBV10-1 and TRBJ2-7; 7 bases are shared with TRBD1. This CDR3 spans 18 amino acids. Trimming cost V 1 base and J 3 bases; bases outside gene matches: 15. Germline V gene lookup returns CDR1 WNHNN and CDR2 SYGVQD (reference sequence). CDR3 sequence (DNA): TGCGCCAGCAGTGAGTACAATCCTGGGACAGCCGACTTCTACGAGCAGTACTTC. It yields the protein CASSEYNPGTADFYEQYF.

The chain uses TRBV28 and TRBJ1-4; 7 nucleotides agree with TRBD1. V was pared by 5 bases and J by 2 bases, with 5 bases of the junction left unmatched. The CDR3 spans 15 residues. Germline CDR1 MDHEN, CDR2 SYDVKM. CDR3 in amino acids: CASSVDRDTNEKLFF. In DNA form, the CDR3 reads TGTGCCAGCAGTGTAGACAGGGATACTAATGAAAAACTGTTTTTT.

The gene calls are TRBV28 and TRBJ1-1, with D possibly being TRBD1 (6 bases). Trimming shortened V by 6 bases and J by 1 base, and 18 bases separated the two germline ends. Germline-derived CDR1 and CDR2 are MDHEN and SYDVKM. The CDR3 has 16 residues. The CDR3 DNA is TGTGCCAGCAGCCGCTTTCCTCAGACAGGGAACACTGAAGCTTTCTTT. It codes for CASSRFPQTGNTEAFF.